This T cell receptor beta chain was profiled in a study of response to subunit inactivated influenza vaccine. Germline loops: CDR1 SGHTA, CDR2 FQGNSA. The V end was cut by 5 bases, the J end by 3 bases, with 17 bases between. The CDR3 has 15 residues. This clonotype came up a few times. TCRdb analysed the RT-PCR reads with MiXCR anew, one entry per CDR3 protein. Here the sample spans more than 450,000 distinct CDR3 sequences, about 10% being singletons. The sample was also linked to a second study, of T cells expressing NK-cell markers. That report notes: UMI-tagged 5'RACE template switching yielded the TCR beta cDNA. Eight donors were sequenced, of whom seven were HCMV-seropositive, while the remaining one was HCMV-seronegative. The contribution of dominant NKG2C+ clonotypes to CD8+ T cells in more than five donors was about 1.0-7.0%. Researchers report these clonotypes also headed the CD3+CD56-NKG2C+ fraction in several donors. HCMV specificity of expanded NKG2C+ T cell clones remained unclear.

This rearrangement joins TRBV7-2 to TRBJ2-7; tentative D call: TRBD2 (5 bases). The specimen comprised PBMCs from blood, sampled on the day of vaccination. The receptor was derived from a man over 45 who received an inactivated influenza vaccine. The CDR3 coding sequence is TGTGCCAGCAGCCCCGCCCCAGCTAGCAGCTACGAGCAGTACTTC. Translating gives CASSPAPASSYEQYF.